This is a list of T cell receptor beta chains from one sample in a study of T-cell memory formation after mild COVID-19. TCRdb independently ran MiXCR on the 5' RACE reads; one entry per CDR3 protein. This repertoire shows about 150,000 distinct CDR3 sequences, under 30% found once; its top ten account for approximately 24%. Sequencing was carried out using PBMCs or a T cell subset sorted from them (not recorded which). Receptor source: an adult woman who had mild COVID-19 (a few samples of this study predate the infection). Cell type and time point are not known. Both conserved end residues are part of each CDR3. Fields, in order: CDR3 protein, CDR3 DNA, D gene, J gene, clone size, V gene. A D gene is named only where the DNA matches it firmly. Clone size is not always given. Where it is, it says once, few, many or a class for expanded clones.

CDR3: CASSYSFQVHTEAFF
DNA: TGTGCCAGCAGTTACTCCTTCCAGGTCCACACTGAAGCTTTCTTT
D: .
J: TRBJ1-1
size: few
V: TRBV6-5

CDR3: CASSHPVEGETQYF
DNA: TGTGCCAGCAGCCACCCCGTGGAAGGAGAGACCCAGTACTTC
D: .
J: TRBJ2-5
size: few
V: TRBV3-1

CDR3: CASSQGRGQPQHF
DNA: TGCGCCAGCAGCCAAGGGAGGGGTCAGCCCCAGCATTTT
D: .
J: TRBJ1-5
size: .
V: TRBV4-1

CDR3: CSARDLDTLDGYTF
DNA: TGCAGTGCTAGAGATCTCGACACCTTAGATGGCTACACCTTC
D: .
J: TRBJ1-2
size: .
V: TRBV20-1

CDR3: CASSEPGQGFREQYF
DNA: TGTGCCAGCAGCGAACCGGGACAGGGCTTTCGCGAGCAGTACTTC
D: TRBD1
J: TRBJ2-7
size: .
V: TRBV7-9

CDR3: CASSTYRGGNTEAFF
DNA: TGTGCCAGCAGTACCTACAGGGGAGGGAACACTGAAGCTTTCTTT
D: TRBD1
J: TRBJ1-1
size: few
V: TRBV27

CDR3: CASSLGTGGDEQFF
DNA: TGTGCCAGCAGCCTTGGGACAGGGGGCGATGAGCAGTTCTTC
D: TRBD1
J: TRBJ2-1
size: few
V: TRBV6-4

CDR3: CASSITTDTQYF
DNA: TGTGCCAGTAGTATAACCACAGATACGCAGTATTTT
D: .
J: TRBJ2-3
size: few
V: TRBV19

CDR3: CASSPGQGGNNEQFF
DNA: TGTGCCAGCAGCCCAGGACAGGGGGGAAACAATGAGCAGTTCTTC
D: TRBD1
J: TRBJ2-1
size: .
V: TRBV3-1

CDR3: CASSYGTAGYTF
DNA: TGTGCCAGCAGCTACGGGACAGCTGGCTACACCTTC
D: TRBD1
J: TRBJ1-2
size: few
V: TRBV11-2

CDR3: CAWSRGGEQYF
DNA: TGTGCCTGGAGTAGAGGGGGCGAGCAGTACTTC
D: .
J: TRBJ2-7
size: .
V: TRBV30

CDR3: CASSYGGGQETQYF
DNA: TGTGCCAGCAGTTACGGGGGGGGCCAAGAGACCCAGTACTTC
D: TRBD2
J: TRBJ2-5
size: few
V: TRBV6-5

CDR3: CASSPHSPGGAYEQYF
DNA: TGTGCCAGCAGCCCCCATAGCCCGGGAGGGGCCTACGAGCAGTACTTC
D: TRBD2
J: TRBJ2-7
size: .
V: TRBV7-6

CDR3: CASSLVGELMVQETQYF
DNA: TGCGCCAGCAGCTTGGTCGGAGAATTGATGGTCCAAGAGACCCAGTACTTC
D: .
J: TRBJ2-5
size: few
V: TRBV5-1

CDR3: CATSFGQGYEQYF
DNA: TGTGCCACCTCCTTTGGACAGGGCTACGAGCAGTACTTC
D: TRBD1
J: TRBJ2-7
size: .
V: TRBV15

CDR3: CASSQEAVGLVGLNTEAFF
DNA: TGTGCCAGCAGCCAAGAGGCCGTCGGTTTAGTGGGTTTGAACACTGAAGCTTTCTTT
D: .
J: TRBJ1-1
size: once
V: TRBV3-1

CDR3: CASSLSDRADTYEQYF
DNA: TGCGCCAGCAGCTTGTCCGACAGGGCGGACACCTACGAGCAGTACTTC
D: TRBD1
J: TRBJ2-7
size: .
V: TRBV5-1

CDR3: CASGKRGNEAFF
DNA: TGTGCCAGCGGGAAACGAGGGAATGAAGCTTTCTTT
D: .
J: TRBJ1-1
size: .
V: TRBV9

CDR3: CASSVLGQLSTDTQYF
DNA: TGTGCCAGCAGTGTCTTGGGACAGCTTTCCACAGATACGCAGTATTTT
D: TRBD1
J: TRBJ2-3
size: few
V: TRBV6-2/TRBV6-3

CDR3: CASSYFQNTEAFF
DNA: TGTGCCAGCAGTTACTTCCAGAACACTGAAGCTTTCTTT
D: .
J: TRBJ1-1
size: .
V: TRBV6-2/TRBV6-3

CDR3: CASSLDGTGARSGYTF
DNA: TGCGCCAGCAGCTTGGATGGTACAGGGGCTCGGAGTGGCTACACCTTC
D: TRBD1
J: TRBJ1-2
size: .
V: TRBV5-1

CDR3: CASSRGQGSMFF
DNA: TGCGCCAGCAGCCGGGGACAGGGTTCGATGTTTTTT
D: TRBD1
J: TRBJ2-2
size: .
V: TRBV5-1

CDR3: CASSQEYGNLYNEQFF
DNA: TGCGCCAGCAGCCAAGAGTACGGGAATTTATACAATGAGCAGTTCTTC
D: .
J: TRBJ2-1
size: many
V: TRBV4-3

CDR3: CAWSGPEGGRAYNEQFF
DNA: TGTGCCTGGAGCGGTCCTGAGGGCGGGAGGGCCTACAATGAGCAGTTCTTC
D: TRBD2
J: TRBJ2-1
size: few
V: TRBV30

CDR3: CASSPGQGRDTIYF
DNA: TGCGCCAGCAGCCCGGGACAGGGGAGGGACACCATATATTTT
D: TRBD1
J: TRBJ1-3
size: few
V: TRBV4-1

CDR3: CASSRGGESTGELFF
DNA: TGTGCCAGCAGCCGGGGGGGCGAGAGCACCGGGGAGCTGTTTTTT
D: TRBD2
J: TRBJ2-2
size: .
V: TRBV7-6

CDR3: CASSQGEPSNEQFF
DNA: TGCGCCAGCAGCCAAGGGGAACCTTCCAATGAGCAGTTCTTC
D: .
J: TRBJ2-1
size: many
V: TRBV4-3

CDR3: CSAPPQGGTEAFF
DNA: TGCAGTGCGCCACCACAGGGAGGCACTGAAGCTTTCTTT
D: .
J: TRBJ1-1
size: few
V: TRBV20-1

CDR3: CASSSSGGADTQYF
DNA: TGTGCCAGCAGCTCTAGCGGGGGGGCAGATACGCAGTATTTT
D: TRBD2
J: TRBJ2-3
size: few
V: TRBV7-3

CDR3: CSARRGRGRNTEAFF
DNA: TGCAGTGCTAGACGCGGGCGGGGGAGGAACACTGAAGCTTTCTTT
D: .
J: TRBJ1-1
size: .
V: TRBV20-1

CDR3: CATSDMRQAADTQYF
DNA: TGTGCCACCAGTGATATGAGGCAGGCGGCAGATACGCAGTATTTT
D: .
J: TRBJ2-3
size: .
V: TRBV24-1

CDR3: CASSGSGAGNTEAFF
DNA: TGCGCCAGCAGCGGCTCAGGGGCCGGGAACACTGAAGCTTTCTTT
D: .
J: TRBJ1-1
size: few
V: TRBV5-1